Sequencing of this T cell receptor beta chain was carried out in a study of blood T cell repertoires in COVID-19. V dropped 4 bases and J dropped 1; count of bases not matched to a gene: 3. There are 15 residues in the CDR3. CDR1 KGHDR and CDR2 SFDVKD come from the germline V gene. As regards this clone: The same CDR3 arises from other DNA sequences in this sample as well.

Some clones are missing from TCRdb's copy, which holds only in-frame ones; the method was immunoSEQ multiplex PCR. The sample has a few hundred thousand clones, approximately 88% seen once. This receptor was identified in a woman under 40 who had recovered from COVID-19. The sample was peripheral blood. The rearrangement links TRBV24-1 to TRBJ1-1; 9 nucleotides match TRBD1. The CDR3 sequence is CATSEPGQGNTEAFF. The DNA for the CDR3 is TGTGCCACCAGTGAACCGGGACAGGGGAACACTGAAGCTTTCTTT.